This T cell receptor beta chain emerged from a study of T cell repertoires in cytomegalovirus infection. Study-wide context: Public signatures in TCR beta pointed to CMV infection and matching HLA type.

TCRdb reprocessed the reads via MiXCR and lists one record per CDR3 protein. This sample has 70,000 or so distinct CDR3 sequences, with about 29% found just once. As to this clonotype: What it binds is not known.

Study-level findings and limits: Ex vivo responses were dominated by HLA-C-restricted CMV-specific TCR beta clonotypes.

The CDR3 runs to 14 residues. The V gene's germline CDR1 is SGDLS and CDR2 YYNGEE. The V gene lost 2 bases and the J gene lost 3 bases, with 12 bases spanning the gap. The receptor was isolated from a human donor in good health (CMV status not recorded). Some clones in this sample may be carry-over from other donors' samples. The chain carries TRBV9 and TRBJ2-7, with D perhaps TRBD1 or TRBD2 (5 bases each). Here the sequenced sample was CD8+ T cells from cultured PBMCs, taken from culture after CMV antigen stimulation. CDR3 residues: CASSVRDGRYEQYF. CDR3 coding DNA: TGTGCCAGCAGCGTCAGGGACGGCCGCTACGAGCAGTACTTC.